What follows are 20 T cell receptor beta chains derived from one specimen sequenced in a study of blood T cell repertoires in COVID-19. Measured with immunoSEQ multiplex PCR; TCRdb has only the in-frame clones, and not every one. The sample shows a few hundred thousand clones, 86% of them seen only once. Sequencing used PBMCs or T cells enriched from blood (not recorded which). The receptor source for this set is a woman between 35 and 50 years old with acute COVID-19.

The CDR3 bases are TGTGCCAGCAGTACGGACAGGGTTAATCAGCCCCAGCATTTT. Translated, it gives CASSTDRVNQPQHF. This chain joins TRBV2 and TRBJ1-5; 8 bases match TRBD1. CDR3 length: 14 residues. Per the germline V gene, CDR1 is SNHLY and CDR2 is FYNNEI. The J segment lost 4 bases and the V segment lost 5 bases, leaving 4 bases of the junction unmatched.

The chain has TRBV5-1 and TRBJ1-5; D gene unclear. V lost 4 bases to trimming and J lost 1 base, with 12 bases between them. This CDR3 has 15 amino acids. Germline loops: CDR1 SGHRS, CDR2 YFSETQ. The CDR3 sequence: CASSPAGNSNQPQHF. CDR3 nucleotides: TGCGCCAGCAGCCCGGCAGGTAACAGCAATCAGCCCCAGCATTTT.

In DNA, the CDR3 is TGTGCCACCAGCATTTGGGACAGGGAGAACACTGAAGCTTTCTTT. This gives the protein CATSIWDRENTEAFF. The chain employs TRBV15 and TRBJ1-1; 9 nucleotides line up with TRBD1. Per germline, CDR1 LNHNV and CDR2 YYDKDF (reference sequence). Germline trimming cut 4 bases from V and 1 base from J; bases unmatched to any gene: 4. The CDR3 extends over 15 amino acids. The entire variable domain, with the rest obtained from reference TRBV15 and TRBJ1-1, is as follows: DAMVIQNPRYQVTQFGKPVTLSCSQTLNHNVMYWYQQKSSQAPKLLFHYYDKDFNNEADTPDNFQSRRPNTSFCFLDIRSPGLGDTAMYLCATSIWDRENTEAFFGQGTRLTVV.

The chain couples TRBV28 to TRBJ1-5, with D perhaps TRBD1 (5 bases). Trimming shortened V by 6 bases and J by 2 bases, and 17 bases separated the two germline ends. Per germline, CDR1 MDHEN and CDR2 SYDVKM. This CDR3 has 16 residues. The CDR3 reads CASRTTGVEGNQPQHF. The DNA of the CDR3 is TGTGCCAGCAGAACCACGGGGGTGGAAGGCAATCAGCCCCAGCATTTT.

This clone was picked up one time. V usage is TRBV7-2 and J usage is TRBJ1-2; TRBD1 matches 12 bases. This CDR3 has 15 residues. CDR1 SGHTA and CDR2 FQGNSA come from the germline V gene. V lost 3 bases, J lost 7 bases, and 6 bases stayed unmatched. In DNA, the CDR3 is TGTGCCAGCAGCTTTTTTCCGGGACAGGGGGCTGGCTACACCTTC. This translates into CASSFFPGQGAGYTF.

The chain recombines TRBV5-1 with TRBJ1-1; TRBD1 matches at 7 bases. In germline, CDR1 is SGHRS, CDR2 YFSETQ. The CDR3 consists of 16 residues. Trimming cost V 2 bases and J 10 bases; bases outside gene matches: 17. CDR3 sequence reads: CASSLDGDRVLSGAFF. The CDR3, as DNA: TGCGCCAGCAGCTTAGACGGCGACAGGGTTCTTAGTGGAGCTTTCTTT.

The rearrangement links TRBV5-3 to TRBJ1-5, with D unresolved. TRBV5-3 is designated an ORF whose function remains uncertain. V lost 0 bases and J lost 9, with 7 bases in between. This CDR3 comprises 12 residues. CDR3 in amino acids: CARSLVGVPQHF. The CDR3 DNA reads TGTGCCAGAAGCTTGGTGGGCGTGCCCCAGCATTTT.

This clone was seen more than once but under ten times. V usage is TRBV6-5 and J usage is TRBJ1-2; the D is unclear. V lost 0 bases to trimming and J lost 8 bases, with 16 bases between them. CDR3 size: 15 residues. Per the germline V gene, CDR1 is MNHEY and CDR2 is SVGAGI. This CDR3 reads CASSYSRVSPGGYTF. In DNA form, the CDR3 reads TGTGCCAGCAGTTACTCGAGGGTCAGCCCGGGAGGCTACACCTTC.

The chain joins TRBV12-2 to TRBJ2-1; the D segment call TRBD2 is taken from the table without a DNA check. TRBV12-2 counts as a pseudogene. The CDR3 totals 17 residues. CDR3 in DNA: TGTGCAAGTCGTCCGAGACCGGGACTAGCGGGATACAATGAGCAGTTCTTC. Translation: CASRPRPGLAGYNEQFF.

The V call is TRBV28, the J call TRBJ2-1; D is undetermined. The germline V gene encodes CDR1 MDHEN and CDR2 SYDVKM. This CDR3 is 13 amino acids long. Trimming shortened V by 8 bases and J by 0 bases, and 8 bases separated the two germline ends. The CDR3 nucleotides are TGTGCCAGCCTCTCCAGCTCCTACAATGAGCAGTTCTTC. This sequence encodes CASLSSSYNEQFF.

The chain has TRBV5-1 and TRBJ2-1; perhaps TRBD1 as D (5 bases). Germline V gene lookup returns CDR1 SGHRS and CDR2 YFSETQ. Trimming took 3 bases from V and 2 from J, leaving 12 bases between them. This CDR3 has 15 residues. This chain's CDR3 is CASSWAGLPYNEQFF. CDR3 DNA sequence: TGCGCCAGCAGCTGGGCAGGGCTGCCCTACAATGAGCAGTTCTTC.

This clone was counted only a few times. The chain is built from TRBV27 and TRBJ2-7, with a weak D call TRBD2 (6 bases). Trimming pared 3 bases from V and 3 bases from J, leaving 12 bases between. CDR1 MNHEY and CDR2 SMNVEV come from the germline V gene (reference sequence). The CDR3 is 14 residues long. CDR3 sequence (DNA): TGTGCCAGCAGTTTCTCGGGAGTGGTCTACGAGCAGTACTTC. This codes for CASSFSGVVYEQYF.

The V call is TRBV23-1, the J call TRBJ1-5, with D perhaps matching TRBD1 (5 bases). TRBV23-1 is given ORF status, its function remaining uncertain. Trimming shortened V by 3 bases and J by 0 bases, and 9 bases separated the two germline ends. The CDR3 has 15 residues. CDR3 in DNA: TGCGCCAGCAGTCAGCGACAGCATAGCAATCAGCCCCAGCATTTT. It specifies CASSQRQHSNQPQHF.

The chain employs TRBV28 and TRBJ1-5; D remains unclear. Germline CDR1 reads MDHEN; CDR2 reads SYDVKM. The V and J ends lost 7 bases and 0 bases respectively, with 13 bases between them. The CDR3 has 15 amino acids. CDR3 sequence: CASTNGGVSNQPQHF. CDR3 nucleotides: TGTGCCAGCACCAACGGCGGGGTTAGCAATCAGCCCCAGCATTTT.

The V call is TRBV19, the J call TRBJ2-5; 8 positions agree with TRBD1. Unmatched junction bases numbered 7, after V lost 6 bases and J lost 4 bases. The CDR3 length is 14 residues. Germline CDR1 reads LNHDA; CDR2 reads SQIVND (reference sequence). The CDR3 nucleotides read TGTGCCAGTAGAGACAGGGGAGTCGGAGAGACCCAGTACTTC. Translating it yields CASRDRGVGETQYF.

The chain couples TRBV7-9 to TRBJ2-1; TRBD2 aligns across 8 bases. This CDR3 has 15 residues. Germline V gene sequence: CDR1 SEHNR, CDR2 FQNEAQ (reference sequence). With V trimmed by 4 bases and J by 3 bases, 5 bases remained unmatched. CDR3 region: CASSSSGRIYNEQFF. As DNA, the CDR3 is TGTGCCAGCAGCTCAAGCGGGAGAATCTACAATGAGCAGTTCTTC.

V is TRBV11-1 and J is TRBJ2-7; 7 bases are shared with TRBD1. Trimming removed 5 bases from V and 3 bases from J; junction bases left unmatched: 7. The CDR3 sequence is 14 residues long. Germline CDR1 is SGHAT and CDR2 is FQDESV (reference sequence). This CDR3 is CASSHPGQSYEQYF. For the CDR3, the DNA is TGTGCCAGCAGCCATCCGGGACAGAGCTACGAGCAGTACTTC.

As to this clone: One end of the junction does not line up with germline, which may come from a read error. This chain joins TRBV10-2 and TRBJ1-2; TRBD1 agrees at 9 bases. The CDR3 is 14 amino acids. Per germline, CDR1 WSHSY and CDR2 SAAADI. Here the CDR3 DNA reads TGCGCCAGCACTGAGACAGGGGGTAACTATGGCTACACCTTC. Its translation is CASTETGGNYGYTF.

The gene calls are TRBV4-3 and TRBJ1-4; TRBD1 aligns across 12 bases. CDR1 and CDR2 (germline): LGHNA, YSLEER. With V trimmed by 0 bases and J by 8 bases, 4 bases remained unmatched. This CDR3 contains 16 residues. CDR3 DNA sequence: TGCGCCAGCAGCCAAGAAACCGGGACAGGGGGCGAAAAACTGTTTTTT. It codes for CASSQETGTGGEKLFF.

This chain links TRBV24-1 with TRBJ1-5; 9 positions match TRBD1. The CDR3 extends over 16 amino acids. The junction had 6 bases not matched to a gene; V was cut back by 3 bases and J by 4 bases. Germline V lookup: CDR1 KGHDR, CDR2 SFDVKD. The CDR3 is CATSDPGTGTNQPQHF. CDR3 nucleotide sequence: TGTGCCACCAGTGATCCGGGGACAGGGACTAATCAGCCCCAGCATTTT.